Listed below are T cell receptor beta chains from one sample, sequenced in a study of cytomegalovirus exposure and HLA in healthy donors. TCRdb keeps only in-frame clones here, not all; method: immunoSEQ multiplex PCR. The sample lists about 160,000 clones; roughly 77% were seen once. Sample: PBMCs. These receptors were collected from a human donor in good health. Both conserved end residues are part of each CDR3. The D gene is left open where the match is weak. The size field is filled for only some rows; it gives once, few, many or a size class.

>-|TRBJ1-6|TRBV19|-
CASSTGTARGSPLHF
>TRBD1|TRBJ2-7|TRBV6-1|-
CASTLDRALSDEQYF
>-|TRBJ2-2|TRBV2|-
CASSVRNDIGELFF
>-|TRBJ2-5|TRBV6-5|-
CASSSPVETQYF
>-|TRBJ2-3|TRBV15|-
CATSTGDKDTQYF
>TRBD1|TRBJ2-7|TRBV7-2|-
CASSLDRGYSYEQYF
>TRBD2|TRBJ2-3|TRBV7-2|-
CASSWSGGAADTQYF
>-|TRBJ1-5|TRBV7-8|-
CASSLAVGRYSNQPQHF
>-|TRBJ2-5|TRBV7-2|few
CASSLGGRRGETQYF
>-|TRBJ2-7|TRBV29-1|few
CSVVTPTSYEQYF
>TRBD1|TRBJ1-2|TRBV4-2|-
CASSQEDRAGYTF
>TRBD2|TRBJ2-1|TRBV19|-
CASSMWSGLAGQELFF